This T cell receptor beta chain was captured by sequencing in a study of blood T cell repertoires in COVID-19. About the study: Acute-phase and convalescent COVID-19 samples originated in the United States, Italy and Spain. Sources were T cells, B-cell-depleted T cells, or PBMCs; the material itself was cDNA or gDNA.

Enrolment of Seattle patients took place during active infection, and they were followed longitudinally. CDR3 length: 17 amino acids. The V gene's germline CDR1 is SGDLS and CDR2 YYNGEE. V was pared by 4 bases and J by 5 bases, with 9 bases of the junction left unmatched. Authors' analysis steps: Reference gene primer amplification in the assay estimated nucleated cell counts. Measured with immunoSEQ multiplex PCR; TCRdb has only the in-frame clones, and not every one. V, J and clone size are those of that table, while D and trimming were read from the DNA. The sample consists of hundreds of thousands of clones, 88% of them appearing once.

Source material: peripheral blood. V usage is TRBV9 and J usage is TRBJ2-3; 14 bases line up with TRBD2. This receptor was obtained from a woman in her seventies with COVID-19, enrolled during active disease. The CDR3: CASSTGLAGVGEDTQYF. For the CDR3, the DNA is TGTGCCAGCAGCACGGGACTAGCGGGGGTCGGGGAAGATACGCAGTATTTT.